This is a list of T cell receptor beta chains from one sample in a study of control samples from healthy donors and cancer patients. Sequencing used immunoSEQ multiplex PCR; TCRdb keeps in-frame clones, though not all of them. The data hold under 150,000 clones, with about nine tenths observed a single time. Sample: blood. All receptors derive from a man younger than 40 in good health. CDR3s include the opening cysteine and the closing phenylalanine or tryptophan. D genes are given only for firm matches.

v_call,d_call,j_call,cdr3_aa,cdr3_nt
TRBV6-1,TRBD1,TRBJ1-2,CASSEGTGPNYGYTF,TGTGCTAGCAGTGAGGGGACAGGGCCCAACTATGGCTACACCTTC
TRBV5-1,NA,TRBJ1-2,CASSLGGSNYGYTF,TGCGCCAGCAGCTTGGGAGGATCTAACTATGGCTACACCTTC
TRBV5-1,TRBD1,TRBJ2-2,CASSLTGQGFVPGELFF,TGCGCCAGCAGCTTAACGGGACAGGGGTTCGTTCCCGGGGAGCTGTTTTTT
TRBV15,TRBD2,TRBJ2-2,CATSRDRSSGSNGELFF,TGTGCCACCAGCAGAGATAGGTCTAGCGGGAGTAACGGGGAGCTGTTTTTT
TRBV19,TRBD1,TRBJ1-4,CASSPGPGTGGGKLFF,TGTGCCAGTAGTCCCGGTCCGGGGACAGGGGGTGGAAAACTGTTTTTT
TRBV5-6,NA,TRBJ2-5,CASSYQSRILSPQYF,TGTGCCAGCAGCTATCAGTCTAGAATTCTCTCCCCCCAGTACTTC
TRBV6-1,NA,TRBJ2-7,CASSEQRSGEQYF,TGTGCCAGCAGTGAACAGCGTTCGGGCGAGCAGTACTTC
TRBV5-4,TRBD1,TRBJ1-4,CASSRPGQYEKLFF,TGTGCCAGCAGTCGTCCGGGACAGTATGAAAAACTGTTTTTT
TRBV7-7,NA,TRBJ1-5,CASSGRARASSNQPQHF,TGTGCTAGCAGCGGTAGGGCACGGGCATCTAGCAATCAGCCCCAGCATTTT
TRBV6-5,NA,TRBJ1-3,CASSAAGNTIYF,TGTGCCAGTTCGGCGGCTGGAAACACCATATATTTT
TRBV14,TRBD2,TRBJ2-1,CASSPGLAGVFEQFF,TGTGCCAGCAGCCCGGGACTAGCGGGAGTTTTTGAGCAGTTCTTC
TRBV7-6,NA,TRBJ2-6,CASSLASGDVLTF,TGTGCCAGCAGCTTAGCGTCCGGAGACGTCCTGACTTTC